The rows below give T cell receptor beta chains drawn from one sample of a study of shared clonotypes between healthy human individuals. The data were produced by immunoSEQ multiplex PCR, yet TCRdb's version contains in-frame clones alone and is incomplete. Among around 2.3 million clones listed, 90% to 96% were seen once. Sequenced material: naive CD4+ T cells sorted from blood. These receptors were collected from a man aged 18 to 30 in good health. The CDR3 runs from the conserved cysteine through the conserved F or W. The order of the fields is V gene, J gene, clone size, D gene, CDR3 DNA, CDR3 protein. D genes are given only for firm matches. Clone size is stated in some rows and not others, as once, few, many or a class when expanded.

TRBV29-1	TRBJ2-1	-	TRBD1	TGCAGCGTTAACAGGGGCGTTGCCAATGAGCAGTTCTTC	CSVNRGVANEQFF
TRBV13	TRBJ1-4	-	TRBD1	TGTGCCAGCAGCTTATCACTAGCCCGGGACAGGGGGCGGAATAATGAAAAACTGTTTTTT	CASSLSLARDRGRNNEKLFF
TRBV2	TRBJ1-2	-	-	TGTGCCAGCAGGGGTACCGGGGGGTATGGCTACACCTTC	CASRGTGGYGYTF
TRBV9	TRBJ2-1	-	TRBD2	TGTGCCAGCAGCGGACAGACTAGCGGGAGTAAGAATGAGCAGTTCTTC	CASSGQTSGSKNEQFF
TRBV10-3	TRBJ1-3	-	-	TGTGCCATCAGTGAGTCGGGCAGCTCTGGAAACACCATATATTTT	CAISESGSSGNTIYF
TRBV30	TRBJ1-1	-	-	TGTGCCTGGAACGGTGACTTTGAAGCTTTCTTT	CAWNGDFEAFF
TRBV10-3	TRBJ1-4	-	-	TGTGCCATCAGTGAGTCGGTCGATGAGAAACCGTTTTTT	CAISESVDEKPFF
TRBV4-1	TRBJ1-2	-	-	TGCGCCAGCAGCCAAGCCGACCGGGTCGCTTACTATGGCTACACCTTC	CASSQADRVAYYGYTF
TRBV30	TRBJ2-1	-	TRBD1	TGTGCCGTCAGGACAGGCTCCTACAATGAGCAGTTCTTC	CAVRTGSYNEQFF
TRBV27	TRBJ1-5	-	-	TGTGCCATCGTCCTCGGGACGGGATATAGCAATCAGCCCCAGCATTTT	CAIVLGTGYSNQPQHF
TRBV5-1	TRBJ1-6	-	TRBD1	TGCGCCAGCAGCTCCCGGGACAGGGATTCACCCCTCCACTTT	CASSSRDRDSPLHF
TRBV15	TRBJ1-4	-	TRBD1	TGTGCCACCGGCGGGACACCCGGACGACGAGACAGGGATTCACTTAATGAAAAACTGTTTTTT	CATGGTPGRRDRDSLNEKLFF
TRBV5-1	TRBJ1-6	-	-	TGCGCCAGCAGCTTGGGGCAGGTTTCACCCCTCCACTTT	CASSLGQVSPLHF
TRBV5-1	TRBJ2-3	-	TRBD1	TGCGCCAGCAGCCTAGGACAGGGGGCGGATACGCAGTATTTT	CASSLGQGADTQYF
TRBV7-9	TRBJ1-6	-	-	TGTGCCAGCAGCTTAGCGAGCTCCTATAATTCACCCCTCCACTTT	CASSLASSYNSPLHF
TRBV28	TRBJ2-2	-	-	TGTGCCAGCGGGCGACAGCCCACCGGGGAGCTGTTTTTT	CASGRQPTGELFF
TRBV28	TRBJ1-1	-	-	TGTGCCAGCACCCATCGGAGCACTGAAGCTTTCTTT	CASTHRSTEAFF
TRBV6-5	TRBJ1-2	-	TRBD1	TGTGCCAGCAGTACCCGACAGGGGTTCTATGGCTACACCTTC	CASSTRQGFYGYTF
TRBV28	TRBJ1-2	-	TRBD1	TGTGCCAGCAGTCCCGAGTCGTTACAGGGGGCAAACTATGGCTACACCTTC	CASSPESLQGANYGYTF
TRBV30	TRBJ2-4	-	-	TGTGCCTGGACTAAACTAGAGGCCAAAAACATTCAGTACTTC	CAWTKLEAKNIQYF
TRBV25-1	TRBJ1-1	once	-	TGTGCCAGCAGTGAATATACGGGGGTTCACACTGAAGCTTTCTTT	CASSEYTGVHTEAFF
TRBV7-9	TRBJ2-7	-	TRBD1	TGTGCCAGCAGCTCTAATTCAGGGGGCGCGTACGAGCAGTACTTC	CASSSNSGGAYEQYF
TRBV4-1	TRBJ2-3	-	TRBD2	TGCGCCAGCAGCCTGAGGGCTAGCGGGGGCACAGATACGCAGTATTTT	CASSLRASGGTDTQYF
TRBV20-1	TRBJ2-7	-	-	TGCAGTGCTAGAGAATCCTACGAGCAGTACTTC	CSARESYEQYF
TRBV29-1	TRBJ1-1	-	-	TGCAGCGTTGTAGAACGTAAGAACACTGAAGCTTTCTTT	CSVVERKNTEAFF
TRBV5-1	TRBJ2-7	-	-	TGCGCCAGCAGCCCAGAAGGGGCCGAGCAGTACTTC	CASSPEGAEQYF
TRBV28	TRBJ2-7	-	TRBD1	TGTGCCAGCAGTTTTCCCGGACAGGGAGGCGAGCAGTACTTC	CASSFPGQGGEQYF
TRBV28	TRBJ1-2	-	TRBD1	TGTGCCATCCCACAGGGGATTGGCTACACCTTC	CAIPQGIGYTF
TRBV28	TRBJ1-6	-	-	TGTGCCAGCAGTTCCGCAGGCTATAATTCACCCCTCCACTTT	CASSSAGYNSPLHF
TRBV19	TRBJ1-5	-	-	TGTGCCAGTCGTGCTCTAATGTATAGCAATCAGCCCCAGCATTTT	CASRALMYSNQPQHF
TRBV19	TRBJ2-7	-	TRBD2	TGTGCCAGTAAAGGAACTAGCGGGAGTCTCGACGAGCAGTACTTC	CASKGTSGSLDEQYF
TRBV6-1	TRBJ1-1	-	-	TGTGCCAGCAGTGCGAAGGAGAACACTGAAGCTTTCTTT	CASSAKENTEAFF
TRBV6-4	TRBJ2-7	-	-	TGTGCCAGCACCGTTTTAAGGACGTGTGAGCAGTACTTC	CASTVLRTCEQYF
TRBV5-1	TRBJ2-1	-	TRBD2	TGCGCCAGCAGCTTTGATCTAGCGGGCGATGAGCAGTTCTTC	CASSFDLAGDEQFF
TRBV6-1	TRBJ2-1	-	-	TGTGCCAGCAGTGAGCTATACAATGAGCAGTTCTTC	CASSELYNEQFF
TRBV2	TRBJ2-7	-	-	TGTGCCAGCAGGCTAGCATTGTCCTACGAGCAGTACTTC	CASRLALSYEQYF
TRBV6-5	TRBJ2-1	-	-	TGTGCCAGCAGCCGGGAGAATGAGCAGTTCTTC	CASSRENEQFF
TRBV7-2	TRBJ2-5	-	-	TGTGCCAGCAGCTCTCGGGGCCCCACCGGAGAGACCCAGTACTTC	CASSSRGPTGETQYF
TRBV30	TRBJ1-2	-	TRBD1	TGTGCCTGGAGAGGAGGGGGCAAACTCTATGGCTACACCTTC	CAWRGGGKLYGYTF
TRBV6-6	TRBJ1-2	-	-	TGTGCCAGCAGTTCCACCTGGGGGGCAGGTGGCTACACCTTC	CASSSTWGAGGYTF
TRBV6-5	TRBJ2-2	-	-	TGTGCCAGCAGGAAGGAGGGAAGCGGGGAGCTGTTTTTT	CASRKEGSGELFF
TRBV7-9	TRBJ2-7	-	-	TGTGCCAGCAGCCCCTCTGCGATCCCCTACGAGCAGTACTTC	CASSPSAIPYEQYF
TRBV27	TRBJ1-1	-	-	TGTGCCAGCAGTTTGGCAGGGAACACTGAAGCTTTCTTT	CASSLAGNTEAFF
TRBV4-1	TRBJ2-3	-	TRBD1	TGCGCCAGCAGTAGGACCGGGACAGGGGCCGTCACAGATACGCAGTATTTT	CASSRTGTGAVTDTQYF
TRBV5-8	TRBJ1-4	-	-	TGTGCCAGCAGCTATGGGGCGACAACTAATGAAAAACTGTTTTTT	CASSYGATTNEKLFF
TRBV18	TRBJ2-7	-	-	TGTGCCAGCTCACCGACAGCGACCGGCGACGAGCAGTACTTC	CASSPTATGDEQYF